This T cell receptor beta chain was sequenced during a study of OX40 agonist ivuxolimab in advanced cancers. On this clone itself: Its antigen remains unidentified.

Study findings and constraints: Relative to CD4+, CD8+ T cells held more expanded clones on average. Among the lowest levels of clonal expansion were found in partial responders at 0.1-3.0 mg/kg.

The CDR3 contains 13 residues. Germline loops: CDR1 MNHNY, CDR2 SVGAGI (reference sequence). Trimming took off 7 bases at V and 5 bases at J, with 14 bases between the two ends. Sequenced by immunoSEQ multiplex PCR; TCRdb stores in-frame clones only, minus some. The data show fewer than 65,000 clones, roughly 78% seen once. Sequenced here: CD4+ or CD8+ T cells sorted from blood, sampled in a trial of the OX40 agonist ivuxolimab. V gene TRBV6-6 combines with J gene TRBJ1-1; D possibly corresponds to TRBD1 (5 bases). The receptor's source is an adult with an advanced solid tumor such as melanoma, head and neck, liver or kidney cancer. The CDR3 DNA is TGTGCCAGCATGTTGGAGGGGAGTACTGAAGCTTTCTTT. This encodes CASMLEGSTEAFF.